This T cell receptor (beta chain) is from a study of cytomegalovirus exposure and HLA in healthy donors (dated by TCRdb to about 2017). A note on the overall study: An earlier analysis of 550 to 700 of the donors reported 276 Gb of sequence data and some 120 million unique TCR beta sequences from about 200 million T cells. Approximately 300 gigabases of sequencing data and 91 million or so unique TCR sequences made up an early release that covered approximately 620 HLA-typed donors. Of the 350 to 400 genotyped donors, about 84% fell in the genetic ancestry cluster associated with self-reported Caucasian donors. The study aimed to test whether signatures of past pathogen exposure could be identified by cataloging public T cell receptors. The T cell repertoires of 550 to 850 subjects were profiled by immunosequencing and related to cytomegalovirus serostatus. A separate validation cohort of about 110 different subjects was used in addition to the 666-subject first cohort. To predict cytomegalovirus infection status, the study brought together high-throughput TCR immunosequencing, statistical association of individual TCRs with disease status, and machine learning. In a later analysis, previously published TCR beta repertoires from 600 to 850 donors were re-analyzed and high-resolution HLA genotyping was added so that TCR occurrence patterns could be studied. Rather than using new phenotypic data, the later analysis identified candidate immune exposures from TCR beta sequences and from how often those sequences occurred across donors. To decide whether each TCR beta V gene segment behaved as functional or pseudogenic, an earlier analysis of some 600 of the donors relied on high-throughput TCR beta sequencing. Donor age, sex, ethnicity and CMV serostatus were compiled together with the repertoire data. A later genetic analysis took genome-wide SNP genotypes for about three fifths of the 666 donors and used that subset as a discovery cohort. All discovery cohort repertoires had been generated on a single sequencing platform. HLA typing included class I and class II loci at four-digit resolution. The number of donors typed differed by locus, with 629-630 for A, B, C, DRB1 and DQB1, roughly 520 for DQA1, approximately 570 for DPA1, and approximately 470 for DPB1. A handful of DR-DQ haplotypes were treated as single units for association and clustering because of strong linkage in the cohort. Among 300 to 450 genotyped donors of the cohort, an average of about 240,000 unique TCR beta nucleotide sequences were sequenced per donor, 15% to 20% of them non-productive. Overall study results and their limits: A further reported finding was that TCR beta sequences accurately predicted the HLA-A and HLA-B alleles for most subjects in the first cohort. Specific HLA alleles were associated with 16,951 TCR beta sequences at a false discovery rate of 0.05 in a later analysis. The authors suggested that the approach could potentially be generalized to other disease states and immunological phenotypes. V-gene and J-gene trimming of TCR beta chains was associated with a missense DCLRE1C variant in a later genetic analysis, and the association was replicated in an independent cohort. Immune exposure information for the cohort was limited to CMV serostatus. In a later analysis, TCR association rates were found to vary across HLA loci, with the most associated TCRs seen for DRB1 alleles and the fewest for HLA-C alleles. A group of highly shared sequence variants was considered likely to be a technical artifact of the sequencing pipeline. This cohort had only TCR beta chains sequenced, and the lack of alpha or paired-chain data limited which features could be detected. Compared with the approximately 700-donor mean, donors in an Asian-associated ancestry cluster had fewer N-insertions in productive TCRs, according to a later genetic analysis. In an earlier analysis of around 600 of the donors, most TCR beta V segments were observed in productive rearrangements about 87% or about 30% of the time, broadly matching IMGT annotations. The 87-base-pair reads could not distinguish some IMGT-functional V segments, including TRBV6-2 and TRBV6-3, so those segments were excluded. Seventeen rarely observed V segments, including chromosome 9 orphons, were excluded from the earlier analysis of some 590 of the donors because counts were too low. In the study, some 180 TCR beta chains were listed as associated with cytomegalovirus. Correlated functional status among segregating V segments might be attributable to linkage disequilibrium, but an unknown experimental factor could not be ruled out. The presence/absence analyses assumed that sequencing depth was roughly uniform across donors, and that assumption may not be true. Assigning TCR associations to individual alleles was difficult when HLA alleles, especially DR and DQ, strongly co-occurred. Most TCR sequences were observed very rarely across donors, whereas some public TCRs were present in many individuals. Cytomegalovirus status was reported to be diagnosed by the classifier with high specificity and sensitivity in both the original and validation cohorts. A few of the identified cytomegalovirus-associated TCR beta chains were confirmed in vitro to be specific for cytomegalovirus antigens. HLA typing was unavailable for some donors at each locus, so association tests used only the typed subset. According to a later analysis, parvovirus B19, influenza, CMV and Epstein-Barr virus appeared linked to several top co-occurrence clusters. A later analysis found that most CMV-associated TCR beta chains appeared HLA-restricted, with HLA associations seemingly driven largely by CMV exposure. Compared with equally common non-associated chains, HLA-associated TCR beta chains in a later analysis were more clonally expanded and had lower generation probabilities.

Library preparation employed the immunoSEQ multiplex PCR assay. For the multiplex PCR, a mixture combining 60 forward primers for TCR Vbeta segments and 13 reverse primers for TCR Jbeta segments was used. The CDR3 region of rearranged TCR beta genes was amplified from genomic DNA by a multiplex PCR assay. The amplified TCR beta libraries were sequenced on the Illumina HiSeq System as 87-base-pair reads. The study's own analysis went as follows. In a later analysis, some 80 million unique TCR beta chains were counted across the approximately 640 repertoires, and roughly 11 million of these chains were shared by at least two donors. To remove PCR and sequencing errors, raw reads were error-corrected and collapsed into unique sequences using a nearest-neighbor algorithm that merged closely related sequences. CDR3 sequences were aligned to IMGT reference sequences to assign V, D and J gene segments. Each retained sequence needed at least a six-nucleotide match to both a V gene segment and a J gene segment. Rearrangements were classified as productive when the CDR3 lacked stop codons and remained in frame with V and J, and all other rearrangements were classified as non-productive. Following IMGT convention, CDR3 was defined as the stretch from the second conserved V-encoded cysteine up to the conserved J-encoded phenylalanine. In an earlier analysis of more than 550 of the donors, sequences lacking an unambiguous match to a single V gene segment were excluded. In an earlier analysis of several hundred of the donors, V segments were called functional above 56.7% productive rearrangements and were called segregating when the between-donor standard deviation exceeded 5%. A statistical classification framework was built to diagnose cytomegalovirus status from the catalog of TCR beta chain sequences. V and J gene assignment, in a later analysis, came from comparing TCR nucleotide sequences with IMGT/GENE-DB human TR gene sequences. Using the TCRdist pipeline, a later analysis assigned CDR3 sequences along with most-parsimonious VDJ recombination scenarios. In a later analysis, each TCR beta chain was defined by its CDR3 amino acid sequence together with its V-gene family, and reads lacking a unique V-gene family were excluded. As a way to deal with suspected cross-contamination and a sequencing artifact, a later analysis dropped roughly 600 nucleotide sequences that were highly shared and had low generation probability. In a later analysis, a clonal expansion index for each public chain was calculated from normalized within-repertoire ranks of inferred template counts. A later analysis computed generation probabilities with a VDJ recombination model fitted to out-of-frame rearrangements, and checked the results against IGoR. In a later analysis, hypergeometric tests were used to score TCR-TCR, TCR-HLA and TCR-CMV co-occurrence, with a repertoire-size bias correction applied to TCR pairs. In a later analysis, false discovery rates were estimated by permuting HLA or CMV assignments 20 times. In a later analysis, co-occurring TCRs were grouped using DBSCAN, and TCRdist sequence similarity was added for clustering within HLA-allele-positive subsets. Repertoires with fewer than 30,000 or more than 120,000 public chains, plus five repertoires with anomalous nucleotide sharing, were excluded from co-occurrence clustering. Imported from immuneACCESS, the table was reduced by TCRdb to in-frame sequences with V and J called. These copies leave out some clones; in studies compared against another copy, an unresolved V gene accounts for under half, and the cause of the remainder is not known. V, J and clone size are taken as reported in that table, and D and trimming were inferred from the DNA itself. This sample lists about 270,000 clones; roughly 70% were detected once. The ten largest make up under 2.5% of the sample.

In total, approximately 610 healthy bone marrow donors made up the cohort. All cohort members were sampled while nominally healthy, although unrecorded immune exposures were likely present. The donor was CMV seronegative and belonged to the group of over 350 seronegative cohort members. A peripheral blood sample was collected from each donor, and TCR beta sequencing was performed on peripheral blood mononuclear cells. The Qiagen DNeasy Blood Extraction Kit was used to extract genomic DNA from the blood cell samples. As for this clone: There is no known antigen for this receptor. Base qualities are missing; no much larger clone stands one base away.

From a lookup of the germline V gene (reference sequence), CDR1 and CDR2 are GTSNPN and SVGIG. V sheds 2 bases and J sheds 6 bases, leaving 12 bases between their ends. From the cysteine through the phenylalanine, the CDR3 covers 13 amino acids. CDR3 DNA only is kept here, 39 bases in frame from base 1. Sequencing was carried out using PBMCs. The chain joins TRBV30 to TRBJ2-3, with no confidently assigned D gene. This clonotype was obtained from a female donor in good health and CMV-seronegative. The DNA is as follows: TGTGCCTGGAGTTGGGCAGGTGTGGATACGCAGTATTTT. Translated, this is CAWSWAGVDTQYF.